This T cell receptor beta chain was obtained from a study of T cell repertoires in cytomegalovirus infection. The length of the CDR3 is 12 residues. V dropped 7 bases and J dropped 4 bases, with 10 bases sitting between them. The V gene's germline CDR1 is LGHNT and CDR2 FRNRAP. TCRdb used MiXCR to reprocess the reads, holding one entry per CDR3 protein. The table lists more than 400,000 distinct CDR3 sequences, more than 25% of them singletons, with roughly 13% in the top ten. The genes are TRBV12-5 and TRBJ1-2, with D possibly matching TRBD1 (6 bases). Sequencing was performed on PBMCs. The TCR comes from a human donor in good health (CMV status not recorded). Some clones in this sample may be carry-over from other donors' samples. In nucleotides, the CDR3 is TGTGCTAGTGCCCAGGGGTCCTATGGCTACACCTTC. Translating gives CASAQGSYGYTF.